This TCR beta chain was sequenced in a study of cytomegalovirus exposure and HLA in healthy donors. Use of 60 Vbeta and 13 Jbeta primers characterized the PCR. Profiling relied on immunoSEQ multiplex PCR, and the TCRdb table lists in-frame clones only, not all of them. The repertoire holds roughly 110,000 clones, 65% to 85% seen once, with around 2.7% in the top ten. Germline V gives CDR1 SGHNT, CDR2 YENEEA. Unmatched junction bases numbered 9, after V lost 4 bases and J lost 9 bases. The CDR3 is made up of 16 amino acids. Comment on this clone: Its antigen is undetermined.

Overall study results and limits: Presence/absence analyses assumed roughly uniform sequencing depth across donors, which may not hold.

Sequenced sample: PBMCs. The genes are TRBV11-3 and TRBJ2-1, with 13 positions matching TRBD2. The origin of this receptor is a male donor in good health and CMV-seropositive. The CDR3 DNA sequence: TGTGCCAGCAGCTACACTAGCGGGAGGGCCCAGGGTGAGCAGTTCTTC. Translated: CASSYTSGRAQGEQFF. Variable domain in full (rest from reference TRBV11-3 and TRBJ2-1): EAGVVQSPRYKIIEKKQPVAFWCNPISGHNTLYWYLQNLGQGPELLIRYENEEAVDDSQLPKDRFSAERLKGVDSTLKIQPAELGDSAVYLCASSYTSGRAQGEQFFGPGTRLTVL.